These T cell receptor beta chains were read from a single sample in a study of response to subunit inactivated influenza vaccine. From the RT-PCR reads, TCRdb called clonotypes with MiXCR, one entry per CDR3 protein. The profile shows 500,000 to 750,000 distinct CDR3 sequences, around 13% of them singletons. The sample in question was PBMCs from blood, obtained 11 to 12 days after vaccination. The receptors stem from a man aged 50 to 60 who received an inactivated influenza vaccine. The CDR3 runs from the conserved cysteine through the conserved F or W. A D gene is named only where the DNA matches it firmly. Clone size is shown for a subset of rows, as once, few, many or a class of expanded clone.

v_call	d_call	clone_size	cdr3_length	j_call	cdr3_aa	cdr3_nt
TRBV7-2	TRBD2	.	14	TRBJ2-5	CASRLSGRWETQYF	TGTGCCAGCAGGCTTAGCGGGAGATGGGAGACCCAGTACTTC
TRBV29-1	.	few	16	TRBJ2-7	CSVEGVQDSISYEQYF	TGCAGCGTTGAAGGGGTTCAGGATTCCATCTCCTACGAGCAGTACTTC
TRBV5-8	TRBD1	few	18	TRBJ2-6	CASSLYRGQGSGANVLTF	TGTGCCAGCAGCTTGTACAGGGGGCAGGGGTCTGGGGCCAACGTCCTGACTTTC
TRBV5-1	TRBD1	.	15	TRBJ2-1	CASSLGGTGAEKQFF	TGCGCCAGCAGCTTGGGCGGCACAGGGGCCGAGAAGCAGTTCTTC
TRBV6-1	.	.	14	TRBJ1-5	CASSDRHSNQPQHF	TGTGCCAGCAGTGATCGACATAGCAATCAGCCCCAGCATTTT
TRBV4-1	TRBD2	.	17	TRBJ2-5	CASSQRGLAGGQETQYF	TGCGCCAGCAGCCAAAGAGGACTAGCGGGGGGCCAAGAGACCCAGTACTTC
TRBV29-1	.	.	13	TRBJ1-2	CSVGQVGDYGYTF	TGCAGCGTTGGGCAAGTAGGGGACTATGGCTACACCTTC
TRBV5-1	.	few	16	TRBJ2-1	CASSPNVGDGFAEQFF	TGCGCCAGCAGCCCAAATGTGGGGGATGGGTTTGCTGAGCAGTTCTTC
TRBV3-1	.	.	12	TRBJ2-7	CASSKPSYEQYF	TGTGCCAGCAGCAAACCCTCCTACGAGCAGTACTTC
TRBV24-1	.	many	13	TRBJ2-5	CATSDLRGETQYF	TGTGCCACCAGTGATTTAAGAGGGGAGACCCAGTACTTC
TRBV7-8	.	few	15	TRBJ2-4	CASSPEVNTGSIQYF	TGTGCCAGCAGCCCGGAAGTGAACACCGGGAGCATTCAGTACTTC
TRBV6-1	.	few	15	TRBJ2-1	CASSGDGEVNNEQFF	TGTGCCAGCAGTGGGGACGGAGAGGTTAACAATGAGCAGTTCTTC
TRBV12-3/TRBV12-4	TRBD2	few	14	TRBJ2-3	CASSSPTSGGSQYF	TGTGCCAGCAGTTCCCCGACTAGCGGGGGATCGCAGTATTTT
TRBV11-2	.	many	15	TRBJ2-4	CASSLAAGAKNIQYF	TGTGCCAGCAGCTTAGCAGCAGGAGCCAAAAACATTCAGTACTTC
TRBV12-3/TRBV12-4	TRBD2	.	17	TRBJ2-5	CASRGGASGRALETQYF	TGTGCCAGCAGAGGAGGGGCTAGCGGGAGGGCCCTGGAGACCCAGTACTTC
TRBV7-9	TRBD1	few	14	TRBJ1-1	CSSSLETGFTEAFF	TGTTCCAGCAGCTTAGAGACAGGGTTCACTGAAGCTTTCTTT
TRBV28	.	.	14	TRBJ1-2	CASSLGRGSYGYTF	TGTGCCAGCAGTTTGGGCCGGGGCAGTTATGGCTACACCTTC
TRBV3-1	.	.	15	TRBJ2-1	CASSQDDTGYNEQFF	TGTGCCAGCAGCCAAGATGATACGGGTTACAATGAGCAGTTCTTC
TRBV30	.	once	13	TRBJ1-3	CAWRGQGTNTIYF	TGTGCCTGGAGGGGGCAGGGAACAAACACCATATATTTT
TRBV7-2	.	many	15	TRBJ1-2	CASSLVWGEDYGYTF	TGTGCCAGCAGCTTAGTTTGGGGAGAAGACTATGGCTACACCTTC
TRBV6-2/TRBV6-3	TRBD2	few	16	TRBJ2-3	CASTNSLAGGLHTQYF	TGTGCCAGCACCAACTCACTAGCGGGAGGGCTCCATACGCAGTATTTT
TRBV5-5	TRBD1	few	16	TRBJ2-7	CASSAPGTDPTYEQYF	TGTGCCAGCAGCGCGCCCGGGACAGATCCTACCTACGAGCAGTACTTC
TRBV4-3	TRBD2	few	17	TRBJ2-3	CASSQVAGEWDSDTQYF	TGCGCCAGCAGCCAGGTAGCGGGAGAGTGGGACTCGGATACGCAGTATTTT
TRBV6-2/TRBV6-3	.	.	16	TRBJ2-6	CASSYSRESGANVLTF	TGTGCCAGCAGTTACTCCCGGGAGTCTGGGGCCAACGTCCTGACTTTC
TRBV18	.	.	14	TRBJ2-5	CASSSRGEGETQYF	TGTGCCAGCTCATCCAGGGGGGAAGGAGAGACCCAGTACTTC
TRBV6-1	TRBD1	.	18	TRBJ2-2	CASSVHTKISGGTGELFF	TGTGCCAGCAGTGTCCATACCAAAATTTCAGGGGGCACCGGGGAGCTGTTTTTT
TRBV5-4	.	few	15	TRBJ2-3	CASSLGVSATDTQYF	TGTGCCAGCAGCTTGGGTGTTAGCGCCACAGATACGCAGTATTTT
TRBV6-2/TRBV6-3	.	.	17	TRBJ2-1	CASSYFSLAPIYNEQFF	TGTGCCAGCAGTTACTTTAGCTTAGCTCCTATCTACAATGAGCAGTTCTTC
TRBV20-1	.	.	13	TRBJ2-5	CSARDGGSRTQYF	TGCAGTGCTAGAGATGGGGGTAGTCGGACCCAGTACTTC
TRBV9	.	few	14	TRBJ2-7	CASSVYGSGYEQYF	TGTGCCAGCAGCGTTTACGGGAGTGGCTACGAGCAGTACTTC
TRBV12-3/TRBV12-4	.	.	14	TRBJ2-2	CASSLFGGTGELFF	TGTGCCAGCAGTTTGTTCGGCGGCACCGGGGAGCTGTTTTTT
TRBV4-2	TRBD2	few	18	TRBJ2-7	CASSQGERGGPSSYEQYF	TGTGCCAGCAGCCAAGGCGAGCGGGGGGGCCCTAGCTCCTACGAGCAGTACTTC
TRBV29-1	.	.	14	TRBJ2-6	CSVEDRAGANVLTF	TGCAGCGTTGAAGACAGGGCTGGGGCCAACGTCCTGACTTTC
TRBV5-1	.	few	14	TRBJ1-2	CASSLGDPFYGYTF	TGCGCCAGCAGCTTGGGTGATCCTTTCTATGGCTACACCTTC
TRBV20-1	.	.	14	TRBJ2-1	CSARSGSSYNEQFF	TGCAGTGCTAGGAGCGGGTCCTCCTACAATGAGCAGTTCTTC
TRBV10-3	.	few	11	TRBJ2-7	CAISDRGEQYF	TGTGCCATCAGTGATCGAGGAGAGCAGTACTTC
TRBV7-9	.	few	13	TRBJ1-1	CASTRQISTEAFF	TGTGCCAGCACACGACAGATCAGCACTGAAGCTTTCTTT
TRBV6-1	TRBD1	.	16	TRBJ1-1	CASSATPGQENTEAFF	TGTGCCAGCAGTGCAACACCGGGACAGGAGAACACTGAAGCTTTCTTT
TRBV10-3	.	many	14	TRBJ1-5	CAISQGVVAQPQHF	TGTGCCATCAGTCAGGGTGTGGTGGCTCAGCCCCAGCATTTT